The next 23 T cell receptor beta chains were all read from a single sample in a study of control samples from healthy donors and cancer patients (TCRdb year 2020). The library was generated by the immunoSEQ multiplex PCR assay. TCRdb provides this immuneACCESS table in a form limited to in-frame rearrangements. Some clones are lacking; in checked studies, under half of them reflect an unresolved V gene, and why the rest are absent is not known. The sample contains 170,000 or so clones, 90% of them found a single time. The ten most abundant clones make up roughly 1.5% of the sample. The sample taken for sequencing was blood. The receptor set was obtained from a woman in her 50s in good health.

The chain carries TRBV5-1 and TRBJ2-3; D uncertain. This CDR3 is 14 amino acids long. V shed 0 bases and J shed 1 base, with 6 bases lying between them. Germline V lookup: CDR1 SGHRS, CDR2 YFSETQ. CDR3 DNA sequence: TGCGCCAGCAGCTTGGGGGCAGGCACAGATACGCAGTATTTT. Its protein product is CASSLGAGTDTQYF.

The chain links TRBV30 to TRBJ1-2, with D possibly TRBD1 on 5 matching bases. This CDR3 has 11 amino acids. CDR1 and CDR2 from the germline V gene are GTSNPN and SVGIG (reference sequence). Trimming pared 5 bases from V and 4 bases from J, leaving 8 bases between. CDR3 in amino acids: CAWGQLYGYTF. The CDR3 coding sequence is TGTGCCTGGGGACAACTCTATGGCTACACCTTC.

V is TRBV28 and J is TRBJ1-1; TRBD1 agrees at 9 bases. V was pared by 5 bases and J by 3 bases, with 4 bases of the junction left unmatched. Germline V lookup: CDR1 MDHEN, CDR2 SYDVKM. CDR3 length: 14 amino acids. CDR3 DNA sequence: TGTGCCAGCAGTGGACAGGGGCCCCACACTGAAGCTTTCTTT. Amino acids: CASSGQGPHTEAFF.

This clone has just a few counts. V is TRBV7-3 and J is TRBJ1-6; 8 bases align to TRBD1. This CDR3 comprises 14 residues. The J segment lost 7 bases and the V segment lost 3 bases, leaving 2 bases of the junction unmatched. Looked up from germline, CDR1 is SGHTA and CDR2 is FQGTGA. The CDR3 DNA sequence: TGTGCCAGCAGCTTGACAGGGGTCAATTCACCCCTCCACTTT. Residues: CASSLTGVNSPLHF.

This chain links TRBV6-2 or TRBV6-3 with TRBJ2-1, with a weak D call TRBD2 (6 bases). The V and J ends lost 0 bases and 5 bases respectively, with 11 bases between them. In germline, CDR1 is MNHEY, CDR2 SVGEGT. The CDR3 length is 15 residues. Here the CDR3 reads CASSYSMEGNNEQFF. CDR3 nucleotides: TGTGCCAGCAGTTACTCGATGGAGGGTAACAATGAGCAGTTCTTC.

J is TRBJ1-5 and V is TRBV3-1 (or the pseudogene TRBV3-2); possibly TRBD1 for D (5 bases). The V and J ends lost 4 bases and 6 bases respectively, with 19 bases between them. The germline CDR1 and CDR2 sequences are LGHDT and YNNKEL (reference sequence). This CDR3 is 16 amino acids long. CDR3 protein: CASSLGGAGVSQPQHF. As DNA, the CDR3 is TGTGCCAGCAGCCTTGGTGGGGCGGGGGTGAGTCAGCCCCAGCATTTT.

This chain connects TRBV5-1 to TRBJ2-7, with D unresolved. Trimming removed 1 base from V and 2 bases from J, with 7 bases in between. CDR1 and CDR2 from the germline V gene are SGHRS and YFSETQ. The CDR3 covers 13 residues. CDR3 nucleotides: TGCGCCAGCAGCTTGAGCAGGACCTACGAGCAGTACTTC. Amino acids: CASSLSRTYEQYF. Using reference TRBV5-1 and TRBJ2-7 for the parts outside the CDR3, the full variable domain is KAGVTQTPRYLIKTRGQQVTLSCSPISGHRSVSWYQQTPGQGLQFLFEYFSETQRNKGNFPGRFSGRQFSNSRSEMNVSTLELGDSALYLCASSLSRTYEQYFGPGTRLTVT.

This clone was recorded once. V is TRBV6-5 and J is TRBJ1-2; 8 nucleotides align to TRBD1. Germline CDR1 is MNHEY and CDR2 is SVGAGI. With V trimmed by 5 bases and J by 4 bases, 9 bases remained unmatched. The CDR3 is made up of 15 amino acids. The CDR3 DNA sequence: TGTGCCAGCAGTATTACAGGGGGTCACCCCTATGGCTACACCTTC. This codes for CASSITGGHPYGYTF.

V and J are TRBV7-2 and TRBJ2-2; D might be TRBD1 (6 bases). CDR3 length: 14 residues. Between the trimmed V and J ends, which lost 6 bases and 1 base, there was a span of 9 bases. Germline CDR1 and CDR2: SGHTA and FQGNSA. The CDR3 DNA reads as TGTGCCAGCAGTGGGGGCAAGAACACCGGGGAGCTGTTTTTT. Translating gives CASSGGKNTGELFF.

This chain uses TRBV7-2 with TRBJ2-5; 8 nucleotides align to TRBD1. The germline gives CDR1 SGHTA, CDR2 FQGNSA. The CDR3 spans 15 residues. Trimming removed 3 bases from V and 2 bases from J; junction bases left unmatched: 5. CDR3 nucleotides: TGTGCCAGCAGCTTCCCAGGACAGGGACAAGAGACCCAGTACTTC. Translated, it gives CASSFPGQGQETQYF.

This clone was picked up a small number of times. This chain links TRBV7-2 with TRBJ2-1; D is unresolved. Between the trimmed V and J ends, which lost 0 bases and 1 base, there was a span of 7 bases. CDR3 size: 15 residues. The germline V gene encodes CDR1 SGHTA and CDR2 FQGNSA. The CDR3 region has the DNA TGTGCCAGCAGCTTAGCGGGTCATTCCTACAATGAGCAGTTCTTC. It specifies CASSLAGHSYNEQFF.

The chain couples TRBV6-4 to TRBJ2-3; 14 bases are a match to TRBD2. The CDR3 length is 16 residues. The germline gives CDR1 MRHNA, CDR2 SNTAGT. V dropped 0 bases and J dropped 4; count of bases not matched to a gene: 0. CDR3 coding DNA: TGTGCCAGCAGTGACTCGACTAGCGGGGGGGCAGATACGCAGTATTTT. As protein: CASSDSTSGGADTQYF.

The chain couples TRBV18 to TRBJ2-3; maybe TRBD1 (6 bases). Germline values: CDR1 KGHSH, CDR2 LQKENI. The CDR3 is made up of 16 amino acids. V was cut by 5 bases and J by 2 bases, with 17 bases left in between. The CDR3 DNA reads TGTGCCAGCTCAACGTGGACAGTCTCTCTCACAGATACGCAGTATTTT. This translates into CASSTWTVSLTDTQYF. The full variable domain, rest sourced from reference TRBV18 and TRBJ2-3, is NAGVMQNPRHLVRRRGQEARLRCSPMKGHSHVYWYRQLPEEGLKFMVYLQKENIIDESGMPKERFSAEFPKEGPSILRIQQVVRGDSAAYFCASSTWTVSLTDTQYFGPGTRLTVL.

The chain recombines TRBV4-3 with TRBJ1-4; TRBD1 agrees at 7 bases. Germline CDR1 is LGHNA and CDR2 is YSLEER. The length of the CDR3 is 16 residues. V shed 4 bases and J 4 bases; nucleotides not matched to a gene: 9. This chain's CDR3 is CASSRYSGTVNEKLFF. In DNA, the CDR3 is TGCGCCAGCAGCCGGTACTCCGGGACAGTTAATGAAAAACTGTTTTTT.

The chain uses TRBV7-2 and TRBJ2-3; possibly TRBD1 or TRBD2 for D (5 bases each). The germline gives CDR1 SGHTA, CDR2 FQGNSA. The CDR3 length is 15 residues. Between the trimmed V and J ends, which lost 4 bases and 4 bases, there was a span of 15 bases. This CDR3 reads CASSWPEGKADTQYF. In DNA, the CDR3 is TGTGCCAGCAGCTGGCCCGAGGGGAAGGCAGATACGCAGTATTTT.

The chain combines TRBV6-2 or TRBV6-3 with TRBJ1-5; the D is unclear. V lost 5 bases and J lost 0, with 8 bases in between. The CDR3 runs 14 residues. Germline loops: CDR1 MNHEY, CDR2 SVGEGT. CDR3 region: CASSQVYSNQPQHF. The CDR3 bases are TGTGCCAGCAGTCAGGTGTATAGCAATCAGCCCCAGCATTTT.

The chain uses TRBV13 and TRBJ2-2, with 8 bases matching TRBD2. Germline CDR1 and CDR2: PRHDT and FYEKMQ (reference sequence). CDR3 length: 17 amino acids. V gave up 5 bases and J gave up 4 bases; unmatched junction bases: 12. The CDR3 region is CASSPMGAGVSTGELFF. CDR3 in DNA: TGTGCCAGCAGCCCCATGGGAGCGGGAGTGAGCACCGGGGAGCTGTTTTTT.

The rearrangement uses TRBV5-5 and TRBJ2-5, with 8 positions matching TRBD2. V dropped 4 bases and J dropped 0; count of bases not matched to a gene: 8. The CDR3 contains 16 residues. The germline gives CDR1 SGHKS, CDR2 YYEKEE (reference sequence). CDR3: CASSITGTRYQETQYF. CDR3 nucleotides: TGTGCCAGCAGCATTACCGGGACTAGGTACCAAGAGACCCAGTACTTC.

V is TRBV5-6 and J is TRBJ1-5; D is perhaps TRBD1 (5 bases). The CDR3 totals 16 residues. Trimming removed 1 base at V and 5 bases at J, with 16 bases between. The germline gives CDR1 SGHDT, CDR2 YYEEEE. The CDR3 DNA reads TGTGCCAGCAGCTTGCGGGGGACGACGCGCCATCAGCCCCAGCATTTT. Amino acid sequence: CASSLRGTTRHQPQHF.

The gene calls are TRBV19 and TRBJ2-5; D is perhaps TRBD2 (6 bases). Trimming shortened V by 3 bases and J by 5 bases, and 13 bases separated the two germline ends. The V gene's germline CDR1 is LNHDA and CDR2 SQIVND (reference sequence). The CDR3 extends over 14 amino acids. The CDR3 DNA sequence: TGTGCCAGTAGTATTCCGGGACTTAGGGAGACCCAGTACTTC. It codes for CASSIPGLRETQYF.

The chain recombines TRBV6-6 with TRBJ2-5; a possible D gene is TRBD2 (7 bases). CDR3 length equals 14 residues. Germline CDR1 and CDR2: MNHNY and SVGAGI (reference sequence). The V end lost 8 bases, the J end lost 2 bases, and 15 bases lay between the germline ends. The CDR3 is CASAVGGAQETQYF. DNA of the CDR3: TGTGCCAGCGCGGTTGGGGGGGCGCAAGAGACCCAGTACTTC.

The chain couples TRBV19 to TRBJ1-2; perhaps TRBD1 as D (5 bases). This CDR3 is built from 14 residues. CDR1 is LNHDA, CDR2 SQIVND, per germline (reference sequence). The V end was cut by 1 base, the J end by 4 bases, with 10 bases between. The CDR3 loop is CASSIAGALYGYTF. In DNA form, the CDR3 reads TGTGCCAGTAGTATAGCTGGGGCCCTCTATGGCTACACCTTC. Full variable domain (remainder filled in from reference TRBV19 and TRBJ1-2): DGGITQSPKYLFRKEGQNVTLSCEQNLNHDAMYWYRQDPGQGLRLIYYSQIVNDFQKGDIAEGYSVSREKKESFPLTVTSAQKNPTAFYLCASSIAGALYGYTFGSGTRLTVV.

The CDR3 coding sequence is TGTGCCAGCAGTGGACAGGAGAATTCACCCCTCCACTTT. This sequence encodes CASSGQENSPLHF. The chain uses TRBV2 and TRBJ1-6, with D perhaps matching TRBD1 (6 bases). Germline-derived CDR1 and CDR2 are SNHLY and FYNNEI. V was clipped by 4 bases and J by 7 bases, with 8 bases between them. This CDR3 region has 13 residues.